This T cell receptor beta chain is drawn from a study of blood T cell repertoires in COVID-19. The overall study: Samples came from the United States, Italy and Spain, spanning acute and convalescent COVID-19. Sources were T cells, B-cell-depleted T cells, or PBMCs; the material itself was cDNA or gDNA.

Trimming shortened V by 6 bases and J by 5 bases, and 8 bases separated the two germline ends. From germline, CDR1 is SGHTA and CDR2 FQGTGA. There are 12 residues in the CDR3. In the source study's methods: The authors estimated nucleated cell counts from reference gene primer amplification. Sequencing used immunoSEQ multiplex PCR; TCRdb keeps in-frame clones, though not all of them. D and trimming come from the DNA, and the V and J calls and clone size come from that table. The sample includes more than 65,000 clones, roughly 82% seen only once; the top ten take roughly 7.3%. The chain carries TRBV7-3 and TRBJ2-1; D not certain. The source material was peripheral blood. The sequence was collected from a human donor in a cohort sampled during active COVID-19. This chain's CDR3 is CASSLNNNEQFF. The CDR3 DNA sequence: TGTGCCAGCAGTCTTAACAACAATGAGCAGTTCTTC. The entire variable domain, with the rest obtained from reference TRBV7-3 and TRBJ2-1, is as follows: GAGVSQTPSNKVTEKGKYVELRCDPISGHTALYWYRQSLGQGPEFLIYFQGTGAADDSGLPNDRFFAVRPEGSVSTLKIQRTERGDSAVYLCASSLNNNEQFFGPGTRLTVL.